The T cell receptor beta chain under discussion was sequenced for a study of cytomegalovirus exposure and HLA in healthy donors. Primers for the PCR totalled 60 Vbeta and 13 Jbeta. Libraries were prepared by immunoSEQ multiplex PCR; TCRdb keeps only in-frame clonotypes and omits some of them. The table has 100,000 to 150,000 clones, 60% to 75% seen once. The germline V and J ends were trimmed by 0 bases and 4 bases, with 3 bases remaining between them. Germline CDR1 and CDR2: SGHNT and YENEEA. The CDR3 has 13 amino acids. The TCR sequence derives from a woman between 45 and 65 years old in good health and CMV-seropositive. The rearrangement joins TRBV11-3 to TRBJ2-2; D is uncertain. Sequencing used PBMCs. The CDR3 region is CASSLEATGELFF. In nucleotides, the CDR3 is TGTGCCAGCAGCTTAGAAGCCACCGGGGAGCTGTTTTTT.